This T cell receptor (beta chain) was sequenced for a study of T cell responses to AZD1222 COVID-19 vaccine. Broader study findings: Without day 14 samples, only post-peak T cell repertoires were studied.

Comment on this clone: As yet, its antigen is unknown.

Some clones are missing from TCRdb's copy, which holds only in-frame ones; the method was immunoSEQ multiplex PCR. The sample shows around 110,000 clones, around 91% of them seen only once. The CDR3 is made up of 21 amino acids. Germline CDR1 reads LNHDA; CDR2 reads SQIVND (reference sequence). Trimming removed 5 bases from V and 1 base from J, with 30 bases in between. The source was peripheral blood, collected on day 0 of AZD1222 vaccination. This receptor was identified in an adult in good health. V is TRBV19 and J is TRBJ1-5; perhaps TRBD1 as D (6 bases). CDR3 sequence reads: CASSFSPSPRGSVSSNQPQHF. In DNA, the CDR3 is TGTGCCAGTAGTTTCTCCCCGTCCCCGAGGGGGTCGGTAAGCAGCAATCAGCCCCAGCATTTT.